This entry is about one T cell receptor beta chain. These data come from a study of blood T cell repertoires in COVID-19. Under the authors' procedure: Amplified reference gene primers provided the basis for estimating nucleated cell counts. TCRdb's copy holds only in-frame clones and misses some; the assay was immunoSEQ multiplex PCR. D and trimming were read from the DNA, whereas the V and J calls and clone size are those reported in that table. Of 130,000 to 150,000 clones in the sample, over 85% were seen once. The sequence was collected from a human donor in a cohort sampled during active COVID-19. The sample comprised peripheral blood.

The CDR3 loop reads CASSVGDREHTIYF. CDR3 coding DNA: TGTGCCAGCAGCGTAGGGGACAGGGAACACACCATATATTTT. This chain links TRBV9 with TRBJ1-3; TRBD1 agrees at 9 bases. The V gene end was trimmed by 0 bases and the J gene end by 8 bases; junction bases not matched to a gene: 3. From germline, CDR1 is SGDLS and CDR2 YYNGEE. The length of the CDR3 is 14 residues.